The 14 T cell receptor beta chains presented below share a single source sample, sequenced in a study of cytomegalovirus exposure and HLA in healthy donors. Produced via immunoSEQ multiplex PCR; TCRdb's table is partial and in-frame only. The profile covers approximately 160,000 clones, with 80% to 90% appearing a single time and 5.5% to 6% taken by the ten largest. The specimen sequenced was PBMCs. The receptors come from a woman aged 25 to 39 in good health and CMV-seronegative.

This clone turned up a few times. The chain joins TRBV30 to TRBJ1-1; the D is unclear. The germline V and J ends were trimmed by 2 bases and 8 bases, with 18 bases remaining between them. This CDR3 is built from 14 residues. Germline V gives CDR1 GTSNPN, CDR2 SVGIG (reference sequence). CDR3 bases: TGTGCCTGGAGTCGGGAGGCCCTTCGAGGAGAAGCTTTCTTT. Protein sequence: CAWSREALRGEAFF.

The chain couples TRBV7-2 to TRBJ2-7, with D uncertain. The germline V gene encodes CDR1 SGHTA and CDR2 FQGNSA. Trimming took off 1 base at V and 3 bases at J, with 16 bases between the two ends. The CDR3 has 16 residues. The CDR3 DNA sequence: TGTGCCAGCAGCTTAGGACCCTCGGACCGCGACTACGAGCAGTACTTC. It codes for CASSLGPSDRDYEQYF.

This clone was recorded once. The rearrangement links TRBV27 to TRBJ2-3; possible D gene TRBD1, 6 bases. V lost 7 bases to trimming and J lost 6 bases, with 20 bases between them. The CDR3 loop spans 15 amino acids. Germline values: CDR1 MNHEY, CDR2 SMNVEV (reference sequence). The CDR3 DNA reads TGTGCCAGCATTCCGGGACAAGGTGAATTTGATACGCAGTATTTT. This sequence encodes CASIPGQGEFDTQYF.

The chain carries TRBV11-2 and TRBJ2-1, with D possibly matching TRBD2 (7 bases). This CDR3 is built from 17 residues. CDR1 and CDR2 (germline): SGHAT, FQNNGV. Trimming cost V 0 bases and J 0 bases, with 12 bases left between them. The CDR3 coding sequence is TGTGCCAGCAGCTTAGAATGGGGGGGGCCCTCCTACAATGAGCAGTTCTTC. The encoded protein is CASSLEWGGPSYNEQFF. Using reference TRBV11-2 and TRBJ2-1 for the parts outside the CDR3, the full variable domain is EAGVAQSPRYKIIEKRQSVAFWCNPISGHATLYWYQQILGQGPKLLIQFQNNGVVDDSQLPKDRFSAERLKGVDSTLKIQPAKLEDSAVYLCASSLEWGGPSYNEQFFGPGTRLTVL.

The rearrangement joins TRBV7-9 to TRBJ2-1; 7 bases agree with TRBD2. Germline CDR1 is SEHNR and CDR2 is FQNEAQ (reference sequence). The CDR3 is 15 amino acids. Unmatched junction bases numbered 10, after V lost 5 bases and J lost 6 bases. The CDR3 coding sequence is TGTGCCAGCAGCCTCGCGGGGACTACGGGCAATGAGCAGTTCTTC. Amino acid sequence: CASSLAGTTGNEQFF.

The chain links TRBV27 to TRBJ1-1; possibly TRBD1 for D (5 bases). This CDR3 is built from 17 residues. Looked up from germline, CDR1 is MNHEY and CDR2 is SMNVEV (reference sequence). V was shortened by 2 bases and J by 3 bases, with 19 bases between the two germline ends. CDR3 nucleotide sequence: TGTGCCAGCAGTTTAATTCACCCCGGGACCGATTACACTGAAGCTTTCTTT. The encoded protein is CASSLIHPGTDYTEAFF.

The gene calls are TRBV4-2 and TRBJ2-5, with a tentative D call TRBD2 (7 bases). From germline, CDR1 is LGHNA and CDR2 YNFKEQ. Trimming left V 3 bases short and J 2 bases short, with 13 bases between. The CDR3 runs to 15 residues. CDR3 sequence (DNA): TGTGCCAGCAGCCAGGGGGGGGCAGAGCAAGAGACCCAGTACTTC. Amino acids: CASSQGGAEQETQYF.

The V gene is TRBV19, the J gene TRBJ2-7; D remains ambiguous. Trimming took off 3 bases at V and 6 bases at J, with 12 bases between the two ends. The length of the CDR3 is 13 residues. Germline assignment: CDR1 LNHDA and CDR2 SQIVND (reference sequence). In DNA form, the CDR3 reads TGTGCCAGTAGTATTAATGCCGTGCTCGAGCAGTACTTC. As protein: CASSINAVLEQYF.

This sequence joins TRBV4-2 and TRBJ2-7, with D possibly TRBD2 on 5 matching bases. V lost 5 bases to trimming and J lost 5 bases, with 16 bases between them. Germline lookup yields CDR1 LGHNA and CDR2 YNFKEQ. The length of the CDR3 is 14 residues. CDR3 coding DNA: TGTGCCAGCAGCTCCACCGGTAGCGAACACGAGCAGTACTTC. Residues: CASSSTGSEHEQYF.

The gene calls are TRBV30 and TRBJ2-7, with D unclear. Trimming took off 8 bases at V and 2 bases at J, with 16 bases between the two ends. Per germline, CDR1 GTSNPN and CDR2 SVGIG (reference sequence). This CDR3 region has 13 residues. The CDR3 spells CALRGRTTYEQYF. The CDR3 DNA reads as TGTGCCCTGCGCGGTAGAACCACCTACGAGCAGTACTTC.

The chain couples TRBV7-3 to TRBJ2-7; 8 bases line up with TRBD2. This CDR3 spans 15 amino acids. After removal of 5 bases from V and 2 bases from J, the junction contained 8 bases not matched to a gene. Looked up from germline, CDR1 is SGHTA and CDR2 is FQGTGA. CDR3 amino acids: CASSPGGAETYEQYF. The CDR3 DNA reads TGTGCCAGCAGCCCCGGGGGGGCGGAGACCTACGAGCAGTACTTC. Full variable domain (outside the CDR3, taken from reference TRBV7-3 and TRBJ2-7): GAGVSQTPSNKVTEKGKYVELRCDPISGHTALYWYRQSLGQGPEFLIYFQGTGAADDSGLPNDRFFAVRPEGSVSTLKIQRTERGDSAVYLCASSPGGAETYEQYFGPGTRLTVT.

CDR3 sequence: CASSLSGRGNTQYF. CDR3 DNA: TGTGCCAGCAGCTTGTCCGGGAGAGGGAATACGCAGTATTTT. This chain links TRBV5-5 with TRBJ2-3; tentative D call: TRBD2 (6 bases). Germline assignment: CDR1 SGHKS and CDR2 YYEKEE (reference sequence). This CDR3 is built from 14 residues. With 1 base removed from V and 7 bases from J, the gap between germline ends came to 13 bases.

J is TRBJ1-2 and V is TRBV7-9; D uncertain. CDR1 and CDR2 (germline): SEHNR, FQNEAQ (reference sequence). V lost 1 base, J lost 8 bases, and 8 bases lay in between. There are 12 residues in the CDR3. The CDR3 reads CASSLVLGGYTF. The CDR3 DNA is TGTGCCAGCAGCTTAGTTCTCGGGGGCTACACCTTC.

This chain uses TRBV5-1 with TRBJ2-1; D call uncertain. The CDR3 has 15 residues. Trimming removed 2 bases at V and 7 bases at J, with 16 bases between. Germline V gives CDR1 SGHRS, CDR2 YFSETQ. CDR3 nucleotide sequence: TGCGCCAGCAGCTTTAGCCCAGCGATGGTGAATGAGCAGTTCTTC. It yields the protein CASSFSPAMVNEQFF.